The 24 T cell receptor beta chains given below trace back to one sample, sequenced in a study of monozygotic twins with inflammatory bowel disease. TCRdb re-analyzed the 5' RACE reads; it lists each CDR3 protein once, without DNA. In total, the table holds approximately 330,000 distinct CDR3 sequences. The sequenced sample was blood. Every receptor here comes from a human donor with ulcerative colitis or Crohn's disease, or a healthy co-twin of an affected twin (not recorded which).

This CDR3 reads CSARRPGTGSYNSPLHF. The chain recombines TRBV20-1 with TRBJ1-6; TCRdb indicates TRBD1, and absent DNA this call remains unverified. CDR1 is DFQATT, CDR2 SNEGSKA, per germline (reference sequence). The CDR3 length is 17 residues.

The chain employs TRBV7-8 and TRBJ2-7; TCRdb's assignment of TRBD1 cannot be checked, as there is no DNA. This CDR3 comprises 16 residues. The germline V gene encodes CDR1 SGHVS and CDR2 FQNEAQ. The CDR3 loop reads CASSLAWDTYSYEQYF.

The chain couples TRBV10-3 to TRBJ1-2. The CDR3 has 16 amino acids. Germline V gene data show CDR1 as ENHRY and CDR2 as SYGVKD. The CDR3: CAISADFADPNYGYTF.

The chain recombines TRBV27 with TRBJ2-2; TCRdb names TRBD2, which stays unverified in the absence of DNA. The V gene's germline CDR1 is MNHEY and CDR2 SMNVEV (reference sequence). The CDR3 length is 21 residues. CDR3: CASSTIPGLAGVGGRTGELFF.

This chain joins TRBV7-2 and TRBJ1-2. Germline V lookup: CDR1 SGHTA, CDR2 FQGNSA. The CDR3 spans 12 residues. CDR3 protein: CASSLRSDGYTF.

J is TRBJ2-1 and V is TRBV5-1. CDR3 length: 14 amino acids. Germline loops: CDR1 SGHRS, CDR2 YFSETQ. This chain's CDR3 is CASSVGQGNNEQFF.

This chain joins TRBV11-2 and TRBJ2-7; TCRdb picks TRBD2, but there is no DNA to check that call. The CDR3 loop spans 15 amino acids. Germline CDR1 and CDR2: SGHAT and FQNNGV. The CDR3 loop is CASSLEAGGSNEQYF.

The V call is TRBV27, the J call TRBJ2-7; with no DNA, the TCRdb D assignment of TRBD1 cannot be verified. The CDR3 length is 14 residues. Germline V gene lookup returns CDR1 MNHEY and CDR2 SMNVEV (reference sequence). The CDR3 is CASSLSNRAYEQYF.

The chain carries TRBV11-1 and TRBJ2-3; with no DNA, the TCRdb D assignment of TRBD2 cannot be verified. CDR1 and CDR2 from the germline V gene are SGHAT and FQDESV (reference sequence). CDR3 length: 20 amino acids. The CDR3 loop reads CASSYLSHGGSGGSTDTQYF.

The chain links TRBV20-1 to TRBJ2-1; the D gene TCRdb calls, TRBD1, cannot be checked with no DNA. Looked up from germline, CDR1 is DFQATT and CDR2 is SNEGSKA (reference sequence). The CDR3 is 14 residues long. The CDR3: CSASHPGKYNEQFF.

V usage is TRBV5-1 and J usage is TRBJ1-5. Per germline, CDR1 SGHRS and CDR2 YFSETQ. The CDR3 runs to 15 residues. This CDR3 is CASSLGEVDNQPQHF.

The V and J genes are TRBV30 and TRBJ2-1; TCRdb's D call of TRBD1 is untestable without DNA. This CDR3 has 15 amino acids. The germline V gene encodes CDR1 GTSNPN and CDR2 SVGIG (reference sequence). The CDR3 sequence is CAWSPLKGSYNEQFF. Combining the CDR3 with reference TRBV30 and TRBJ2-1 gives the whole variable domain SQTIHQWPATLVQPVGSPLSLECTVEGTSNPNLYWYRQAAGRGLQLLFYSVGIGQISSEVPQNLSASRPQDRQFILSSKKLLLSDSGFYLCAWSPLKGSYNEQFFGPGTRLTVL.

This rearrangement joins TRBV10-3 to TRBJ2-7; no DNA is available, so the TRBD1 call from TCRdb remains unchecked. The CDR3 has 12 amino acids. Germline V CDR1 and CDR2: ENHRY, SYGVKD. CDR3 protein: CAISEMGDEQYF.

This chain uses TRBV25-1 with TRBJ2-3; the D gene TCRdb calls, TRBD1, cannot be checked with no DNA. This CDR3 is 15 amino acids long. Looked up from germline, CDR1 is MGHDK and CDR2 is SYGVNS. This CDR3 reads CASSDPRDYTDTQYF.

The genes are TRBV7-2 and TRBJ2-1. This CDR3 region has 15 residues. In germline, CDR1 is SGHTA, CDR2 FQGNSA. CDR3 protein: CASSLVVGGYNEQFF.

This chain links TRBV18 with TRBJ2-2; TCRdb's assignment of TRBD1 cannot be checked, as there is no DNA. The germline V gene has CDR1 KGHSH and CDR2 LQKENI. The length of the CDR3 is 18 residues. The CDR3 loop reads CASSPLDRGLFNTGELFF.

This chain joins TRBV20-1 and TRBJ1-5; TCRdb gives TRBD1 as the D gene, but with no DNA this cannot be confirmed. In germline, CDR1 is DFQATT, CDR2 SNEGSKA (reference sequence). There are 17 residues in the CDR3. The CDR3 sequence: CSARDLGGPLGNQPQHF.

The chain carries TRBV4-2 and TRBJ2-7; TCRdb's D gene call, TRBD1, goes unchecked for lack of DNA. Germline CDR1 reads LGHNA; CDR2 reads YNFKEQ. The CDR3 length is 14 residues. This CDR3 is CASSQVGGSYEQYF.

The chain carries TRBV5-1 and TRBJ1-5; with no DNA, the TCRdb D assignment of TRBD1 cannot be verified. Per the germline V gene, CDR1 is SGHRS and CDR2 is YFSETQ. The CDR3 runs to 13 residues. This chain's CDR3 is CASSLGGPQSQHF.

V and J are TRBV20-1 and TRBJ1-3. Germline CDR1 is DFQATT and CDR2 is SNEGSKA (reference sequence). The CDR3 sequence is 12 residues long. The CDR3 region is CSARRMEDTIYF.

This chain links TRBV27 with TRBJ2-1; with no DNA, the TCRdb D assignment of TRBD1 cannot be verified. Germline V CDR1 and CDR2: MNHEY, SMNVEV (reference sequence). This CDR3 spans 12 amino acids. The CDR3 reads CASSRPGHEQFF.

This chain connects TRBV5-4 to TRBJ2-3; the TRBD2 assignment by TCRdb is unverifiable without DNA. Germline V gene lookup returns CDR1 SGHNT and CDR2 YYREEE (reference sequence). The CDR3 covers 15 residues. The chain's CDR3 is CASRRLASAPDTQYF. The full variable domain, its missing parts supplied by reference TRBV5-4 and TRBJ2-3, is ETGVTQSPTHLIKTRGQQVTLRCSSQSGHNTVSWYQQALGQGPQFIFQYYREEENGRGNFPPRFSGLQFPNYSSELNVNALELDDSALYLCASRRLASAPDTQYFGPGTRLTVL.

The rearrangement uses TRBV20-1 and TRBJ2-7; the TCRdb call, TRBD1, lacks DNA for checking. The germline CDR1 and CDR2 sequences are DFQATT and SNEGSKA (reference sequence). The CDR3 sequence is 21 residues long. CDR3 residues: CSARDTAPGGDQTPPGNEQYF.

The V call is TRBV7-9, the J call TRBJ1-4; without DNA, the TCRdb call of TRBD1 cannot be checked. The CDR3 runs to 17 residues. CDR1 SEHNR and CDR2 FQNEAQ come from the germline V gene (reference sequence). CDR3 region: CARANRGIKTTNEKLFF.